The sequence of this TCR beta chain was determined in a study of regulatory T cells in long-lasting Graves disease. Notes on the study in general: Sample size, which was small, may have reduced accuracy.

The sample's time point: newly diagnosed GD, antithyroid drugs for less than 3 months. Construction of the TCR library relied on RNA isolated from PBMCs. Patients were enrolled at an endocrinology department in Xi'an, China. CDR3 regions were amplified by Arm-PCR using iRepertoire HTBI primers to build TCR beta libraries. TCRdb recomputed calls from the multiplex PCR reads with MiXCR, one row per CDR3 protein. The data hold about 470,000 distinct CDR3 sequences, with 15% observed a single time. CDR3 length equals 16 residues. Germline assignment: CDR1 SGHRS and CDR2 YFSETQ. The junction had 10 bases not matched to a gene; V was cut back by 4 bases and J by 3 bases. Regarding this clonotype: The antigen is unknown.

The same sample was also studied in work on T cells in Graves' hyperthyroidism and ophthalmopathy. As that report states: No progression to ophthalmopathy during 18 months of follow-up defined stable disease.

This clonotype was sampled from a woman aged 25-40 years with Graves disease. The starting material was peripheral blood mononuclear cells (PBMCs), obtained at new diagnosis, from a patient treated with antithyroid drugs. This chain connects TRBV5-1 to TRBJ2-3; 8 bases map to TRBD1. The CDR3 reads CASSARDRLFTDTQYF. DNA of the CDR3: TGCGCCAGCAGCGCTCGGGACAGGTTGTTTACAGATACGCAGTATTTT.